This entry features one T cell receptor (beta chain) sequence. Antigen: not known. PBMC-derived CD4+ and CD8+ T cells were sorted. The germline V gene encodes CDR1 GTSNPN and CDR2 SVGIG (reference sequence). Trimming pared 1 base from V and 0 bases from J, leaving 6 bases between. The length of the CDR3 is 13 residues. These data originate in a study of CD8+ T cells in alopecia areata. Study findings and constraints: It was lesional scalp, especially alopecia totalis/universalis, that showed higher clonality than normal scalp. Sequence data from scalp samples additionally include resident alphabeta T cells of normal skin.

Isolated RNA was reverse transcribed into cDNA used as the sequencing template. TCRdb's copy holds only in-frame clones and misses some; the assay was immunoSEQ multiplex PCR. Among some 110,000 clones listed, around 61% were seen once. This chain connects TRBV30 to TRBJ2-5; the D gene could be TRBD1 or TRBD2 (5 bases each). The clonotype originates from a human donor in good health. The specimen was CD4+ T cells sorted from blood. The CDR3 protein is CAWSGGHQETQYF. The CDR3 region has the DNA TGTGCCTGGAGTGGGGGACACCAAGAGACCCAGTACTTC.